Below, 25 T cell receptor beta chains from the same sample are listed, as sequenced in a study of T cell responses to AZD1222 COVID-19 vaccine. Sequencing used immunoSEQ multiplex PCR; TCRdb keeps in-frame clones, though not all of them. The data contain over 120,000 clones, approximately 89% of them singletons. The sample in question was peripheral blood, obtained 28 days after the second AZD1222 dose. The receptors here all came from an adult who received the AZD1222 COVID-19 vaccine.

The chain links TRBV6-5 to TRBJ1-1; tentatively, D is TRBD1 (5 bases). Trimming took off 6 bases at V and 5 bases at J, with 16 bases between the two ends. The CDR3 has 14 residues. Germline V gives CDR1 MNHEY, CDR2 SVGAGI. The CDR3 protein is CASRMTVLGTEAFF. The CDR3 region has the DNA TGTGCCAGCAGGATGACAGTTCTAGGGACTGAAGCTTTCTTT.

The CDR3 nucleotides are TGCGCCAGCAGCTTCTCAGGGTGGTCTGATGGCTACACCTTC. Protein product: CASSFSGWSDGYTF. This chain links TRBV5-1 with TRBJ1-2; D is perhaps TRBD1 (5 bases). Germline V gene sequence: CDR1 SGHRS, CDR2 YFSETQ. The CDR3 totals 14 residues. V was trimmed by 2 bases and J by 6 bases, leaving 14 bases between them.

The chain is built from TRBV7-8 and TRBJ2-4; possibly TRBD2 for D (7 bases). The CDR3 totals 16 residues. Germline V lookup: CDR1 SGHVS, CDR2 FQNEAQ. Trimming took 3 bases from V and 3 from J, leaving 15 bases between them. CDR3: CASSFGGLLDKNIQYF. In DNA, the CDR3 is TGTGCCAGCAGCTTCGGGGGGCTTCTTGACAAAAACATTCAGTACTTC.

CDR3 loop: CATSRDPQGAYTF. The CDR3 region has the DNA TGTGCCACCAGCAGAGATCCACAGGGTGCCTACACCTTC. J is TRBJ1-2 and V is TRBV15, with a tentative D call TRBD1 (6 bases). Trimming left V 0 bases short and J 10 bases short, with 12 bases between. Germline CDR1 and CDR2: LNHNV and YYDKDF (reference sequence). The CDR3 is made up of 13 amino acids. Together with reference TRBV15 and TRBJ1-2, the CDR3 gives the full variable domain: DAMVIQNPRYQVTQFGKPVTLSCSQTLNHNVMYWYQQKSSQAPKLLFHYYDKDFNNEADTPDNFQSRRPNTSFCFLDIRSPGLGDTAMYLCATSRDPQGAYTFGSGTRLTVV.

The sample holds one count of this clone. This chain connects TRBV14 to TRBJ1-2; D is ambiguous. Germline-derived CDR1 and CDR2 are SGHDN and FVKESK. The CDR3 covers 12 residues. V lost 1 base and J 4 bases, leaving 4 bases between the germline ends. The CDR3 loop reads CASSQAIYGYTF. Here the CDR3 DNA reads TGTGCCAGCAGCCAAGCGATCTATGGCTACACCTTC.

V gene TRBV7-8 combines with J gene TRBJ2-5; D tentatively reads TRBD1 or TRBD2 (5 bases each). There are 15 residues in the CDR3. Germline V gene sequence: CDR1 SGHVS, CDR2 FQNEAQ. V was trimmed by 5 bases and J by 0 bases, leaving 13 bases between them. CDR3 amino acids: CASSPGTGYQETQYF. The CDR3 DNA reads as TGTGCCAGCAGCCCCGGGACCGGGTACCAAGAGACCCAGTACTTC. Full variable domain (outside the CDR3, taken from reference TRBV7-8 and TRBJ2-5): GAGVSQSPRYKVAKRGQDVALRCDPISGHVSLFWYQQALGQGPEFLTYFQNEAQLDKSGLPSDRFFAERPEGSVSTLKIQRTQQEDSAVYLCASSPGTGYQETQYFGPGTRLLVL.

The chain is built from TRBV7-8 and TRBJ1-4; tentatively, D is TRBD1 (5 bases). CDR3 length equals 16 residues. V shed 6 bases and J shed 4 bases, with 18 bases lying between them. Germline V gene lookup returns CDR1 SGHVS and CDR2 FQNEAQ. As DNA, the CDR3 is TGTGCCAGCAGTCCGCGGCGGGACGGAAATAATGAAAAACTGTTTTTT. Its protein is CASSPRRDGNNEKLFF.

The chain joins TRBV19 to TRBJ2-1; 9 bases align to TRBD1. CDR1 LNHDA and CDR2 SQIVND come from the germline V gene (reference sequence). With V trimmed by 6 bases and J by 3 bases, 9 bases remained unmatched. CDR3 length: 16 amino acids. Here the CDR3 reads CASSGLDRGDYNEQFF. CDR3 coding DNA: TGTGCCAGTAGCGGACTGGACAGGGGTGACTACAATGAGCAGTTCTTC. The complete variable domain, with remaining parts taken from reference TRBV19 and TRBJ2-1, reads DGGITQSPKYLFRKEGQNVTLSCEQNLNHDAMYWYRQDPGQGLRLIYYSQIVNDFQKGDIAEGYSVSREKKESFPLTVTSAQKNPTAFYLCASSGLDRGDYNEQFFGPGTRLTVL.

This chain uses TRBV7-9 with TRBJ2-7; D remains ambiguous. This CDR3 comprises 14 residues. CDR1 is SEHNR and CDR2 is FQNEAQ in the germline V gene (reference sequence). The V end lost 5 bases, the J end lost 6 bases, and 17 bases lay between the germline ends. The CDR3 DNA reads TGTGCCAGCAGCCCGCCAACGTCCGAAAGCGAGCAGTACTTC. Translated: CASSPPTSESEQYF.

Here the CDR3 DNA reads TGCGCCAGCACCCGGGGGGGACAAGAGACCCAGTACTTC. It translates to CASTRGGQETQYF. The rearrangement joins TRBV10-1 to TRBJ2-5; 8 bases match TRBD2. Trimming removed 7 bases from V and 2 bases from J; junction bases left unmatched: 3. The germline CDR1 and CDR2 sequences are WNHNN and SYGVQD (reference sequence). The CDR3 sequence is 13 residues long.

The count of this clone is one. The V call is TRBV7-8, the J call TRBJ1-5; no definite D call. With 1 base removed from V and 7 bases from J, the gap between germline ends came to 5 bases. Per germline, CDR1 SGHVS and CDR2 FQNEAQ. The CDR3 consists of 12 residues. This CDR3 reads CASSLVIQPQHF. As DNA, the CDR3 is TGTGCCAGCAGCTTAGTCATCCAGCCCCAGCATTTT.

This chain's CDR3 is CASSRGGAGNQPQHF. The CDR3 DNA sequence: TGTGCCAGCAGTCGGGGGGGCGCGGGCAATCAGCCCCAGCATTTT. V and J are TRBV6-4 and TRBJ1-5; maybe TRBD1 (6 bases). The germline gives CDR1 MRHNA, CDR2 SNTAGT. The CDR3 length is 15 residues. With 5 bases removed from V and 2 bases from J, the gap between germline ends came to 13 bases.

The CDR3 DNA follows: TGTGCCAGCAGCCTACTAGCGGGTGGGTCCGGAGATACGCAGTATTTT. This gives the protein CASSLLAGGSGDTQYF. The J gene is TRBJ2-3, the V gene TRBV14, with 9 bases lining up with TRBD2. This CDR3 is 16 amino acids long. Germline CDR1 SGHDN, CDR2 FVKESK. V lost 4 bases and J lost 5; bases outside the gene matches: 10.

The rearrangement uses TRBV7-2 and TRBJ2-3; 14 positions agree with TRBD2. CDR3 length equals 16 residues. Germline CDR1 SGHTA, CDR2 FQGNSA. V shed 4 bases and J 3 bases; nucleotides not matched to a gene: 3. The CDR3: CASSYRLAGGTDTQYF. DNA for the CDR3: TGTGCCAGCAGCTACAGACTAGCGGGAGGGACAGATACGCAGTATTTT. Looking up the rest from reference TRBV7-2 and TRBJ2-3 gives the full variable domain: GAGVSQSPSNKVTEKGKDVELRCDPISGHTALYWYRQSLGQGLEFLIYFQGNSAPDKSGLPSDRFSAERTGGSVSTLTIQRTQQEDSAVYLCASSYRLAGGTDTQYFGPGTRLTVL.

The count of this clone is one. The CDR3 is CASSQDHLAGKYEQYF. CDR3 DNA: TGCGCCAGCAGCCAAGATCACCTAGCGGGTAAATACGAGCAGTACTTC. V is TRBV4-3 and J is TRBJ2-7; TRBD2 aligns across 8 bases. The CDR3 is 16 amino acids. J was trimmed by 4 bases and V by 0 bases; bases with no gene match: 8. In germline, CDR1 is LGHNA, CDR2 YSLEER.

The CDR3 bases are TGCGCCAGCAGCCAATCGCGTACGGGGGCCTACGAGCAGTACTTC. This codes for CASSQSRTGAYEQYF. The V call is TRBV4-3, the J call TRBJ2-7; D is possibly TRBD2 (6 bases). Germline lookup yields CDR1 LGHNA and CDR2 YSLEER. Trimming removed 2 bases from V and 2 bases from J, with 13 bases in between. This CDR3 is 15 amino acids long.

The rearrangement uses TRBV4-2 and TRBJ2-7; D not resolved. Germline lookup yields CDR1 LGHNA and CDR2 YNFKEQ. This CDR3 comprises 14 residues. V lost 1 base to trimming and J lost 3 bases, with 10 bases between them. The CDR3 protein is CASSQVEGVYEQYF. Here the CDR3 DNA reads TGTGCCAGCAGCCAAGTGGAAGGAGTCTACGAGCAGTACTTC.

The chain employs TRBV23-1 and TRBJ1-2; TRBD1 matches 8 bases. TRBV23-1 carries the ORF label, with uncertain function. The junction had 6 bases not matched to a gene; V was cut back by 0 bases and J by 6 bases. This CDR3 spans 15 amino acids. DNA of the CDR3: TGCGCCAGCAGTCAATCCGCAGGACAGGGCCATGGCTACACCTTC. Amino acid sequence: CASSQSAGQGHGYTF.

This clone was picked up one time. The chain links TRBV7-8 to TRBJ2-1, with D uncertain. CDR3 size: 14 residues. The V end lost 3 bases, the J end lost 0 bases, and 6 bases lay between the germline ends. Germline loops: CDR1 SGHVS, CDR2 FQNEAQ. CDR3 DNA sequence: TGTGCCAGCAGCTTGTGGAGCTCCTACAATGAGCAGTTCTTC. Residues: CASSLWSSYNEQFF.

The chain uses TRBV28 and TRBJ2-4; no reliable D call. This CDR3 comprises 12 residues. The germline V gene has CDR1 MDHEN and CDR2 SYDVKM. Trimming took 3 bases from V and 2 from J, leaving 2 bases between them. CDR3 in DNA: TGTGCCAGCAGTTTTACCAAAAACATTCAGTACTTC. Translating gives CASSFTKNIQYF.

This chain joins TRBV7-6 and TRBJ2-1; 10 bases are a match to TRBD2. Trimming took 5 bases from V and 1 from J; bases not matched to a gene: 2. Germline assignment: CDR1 SGHVS and CDR2 FNYEAQ. The CDR3 runs 15 residues. As DNA, the CDR3 is TGTGCCAGCAGCCTTAGCGGGGGGTCCTACAATGAGCAGTTCTTC. It translates to CASSLSGGSYNEQFF.

Of note for this clone: Other nucleotide sequences from this sample produce the same CDR3. The chain has TRBV18 and TRBJ2-7, with unresolved D. The CDR3 has 12 residues. Trimming took 6 bases from V and 0 from J, leaving 6 bases between them. CDR1 is KGHSH, CDR2 LQKENI, per germline. CDR3: CASSPVSYEQYF. DNA of the CDR3: TGTGCCAGCTCCCCAGTCTCCTACGAGCAGTACTTC.

The count of this clone is one. This chain uses TRBV11-3 with TRBJ2-1; 10 nucleotides line up with TRBD2. V shed 2 bases, J shed 0 bases, and the junction held 10 bases outside the gene matches. Germline V lookup: CDR1 SGHNT, CDR2 YENEEA. The CDR3 loop spans 19 amino acids. CDR3 nucleotides: TGTGCCAGCAGCTTACGACCGGATAGCGGGGGGTCCTCCTACAATGAGCAGTTCTTC. Amino acid sequence: CASSLRPDSGGSSYNEQFF.

The rearrangement joins TRBV27 to TRBJ1-5, with D tentatively TRBD1 (5 bases). CDR3 length: 15 residues. Germline V gene lookup returns CDR1 MNHEY and CDR2 SMNVEV (reference sequence). Trimming stripped 6 bases from V and 2 bases from J, with 14 bases between. The CDR3 DNA follows: TGTGCCAGCAGCACCCGGGGCCAGGGCAATCAGCCCCAGCATTTT. Encoded protein: CASSTRGQGNQPQHF.

The chain recombines TRBV7-2 with TRBJ1-4; D call uncertain. Per the germline V gene, CDR1 is SGHTA and CDR2 is FQGNSA. The CDR3 extends over 14 amino acids. Trimming shortened V by 4 bases and J by 8 bases, and 14 bases separated the two germline ends. The CDR3 DNA reads TGTGCCAGCAGCTCCACGGGGTTTCGGGAAAAACTGTTTTTT. It encodes CASSSTGFREKLFF.